This T cell receptor beta chain was profiled in a study of beta chain features in type 1 diabetes. Study conclusions and caveats: More deletions and fewer insertions at VDJ junctions were seen in type 1 diabetes patients.

Expressed TCRB transcripts were sequenced because the isolated RNA had all been reverse transcribed beforehand. The method was immunoSEQ multiplex PCR; TCRdb's version includes in-frame clones alone and lacks a portion of them. In the table there are about 350,000 clones, roughly a fifth of which are singletons. Details on this clone: The antigen is unknown.

Sequencing was done on a sample of naive CD4+ T cells from blood. The TCR sequence derives from a young woman in good health.

Here the CDR3 reads CAWSELGGQGEYF. Written as DNA, the CDR3 is TGTGCCTGGAGTGAACTTGGGGGACAGGGGGAGTACTTC. The V gene is TRBV30, the J gene TRBJ2-5; 11 bases are shared with TRBD1. Per the germline V gene, CDR1 is GTSNPN and CDR2 is SVGIG (reference sequence). V gave up 1 base and J gave up 12 bases; unmatched junction bases: 7. This CDR3 region has 13 residues.